The 31 T cell receptor beta chains below all came from one sample that was sequenced in a study of blood T cells in healthy people across ages. For the second PCR, which ran for 7 to 11 cycles, a sample-barcoded 5' primer and a J-beta primer mix were used. TCRdb re-called the 5' RACE reads through MiXCR, storing one row per CDR3 protein. The data hold some 710,000 distinct CDR3 sequences, with 20% to 25% observed a single time. The sample comprised blood. Receptors originate from a man aged 65 to 79 in good health.

This clonotype turned up a few times. The V and J genes are TRBV20-1 and TRBJ2-5; D call uncertain. Germline values: CDR1 DFQATT, CDR2 SNEGSKA (reference sequence). Trimming pared 3 bases from V and 5 bases from J, leaving 13 bases between. CDR3 size: 13 residues. The CDR3 DNA sequence: TGCAGTGCTAGGGACCCCCGTCCGGAGACCCAGTACTTC. Amino acid sequence: CSARDPRPETQYF.

V gene TRBV6-5 combines with J gene TRBJ1-2; tentative D call: TRBD1 (5 bases). CDR1 and CDR2 from the germline V gene are MNHEY and SVGAGI. The CDR3 is made up of 14 amino acids. The V gene lost 2 bases and the J gene lost 6 bases, with 13 bases spanning the gap. The CDR3 nucleotides are TGTGCCAGCAGTTACGACAGAGGGTCGAATGGCTACACCTTC. It translates to CASSYDRGSNGYTF.

There are a few counts of this clonotype. The V call is TRBV7-2, the J call TRBJ1-3; TRBD1 matches at 10 bases. Germline loops: CDR1 SGHTA, CDR2 FQGNSA. Trimming cost V 5 bases and J 0 bases; bases outside gene matches: 10. The CDR3 is 18 amino acids. In DNA form, the CDR3 reads TGTGCCAGCAGCAAACCGAGACAGGGGGCCCCCTCTGGAAACACCATATATTTT. Its translation: CASSKPRQGAPSGNTIYF.

This CDR3 is CASSFDRDPYEQYF. The CDR3, as DNA: TGTGCCAGCTCATTTGACAGGGACCCCTACGAGCAGTACTTC. The chain employs TRBV18 and TRBJ2-1, with TRBD1 matching over 7 bases. With the DNA end fitting TRBJ2-7 better, the J assignment may be wrong. The CDR3 sequence is 14 residues long. CDR1 is KGHSH and CDR2 is LQKENI in the germline V gene.

This clonotype turned up a few times. V gene TRBV10-3 combines with J gene TRBJ2-5; 7 nucleotides align to TRBD2. V was clipped by 6 bases and J by 4 bases; unmatched bases: 8. The CDR3 contains 14 residues. Germline-derived CDR1 and CDR2 are ENHRY and SYGVKD. The CDR3 reads CAISRVSSGETQYF. The CDR3 DNA reads TGTGCCATCAGCCGAGTGTCTAGCGGAGAGACCCAGTACTTC.

There are many counts of this clonotype. The V call is TRBV12-3 or TRBV12-4, the J call TRBJ2-6; D is unclear. The CDR3 loop spans 16 amino acids. V was clipped by 5 bases and J by 1 base, with 12 bases between them. In DNA form, the CDR3 reads TGTGCCAGCAGTCCATCCCTCCCTTCTGGGGCCAACGTCCTGACTTTC. This codes for CASSPSLPSGANVLTF.

This clonotype was observed at least ten times. The chain links TRBV20-1 to TRBJ1-1; TRBD1 agrees at 12 bases. The CDR3 is made up of 15 amino acids. Germline CDR1 DFQATT, CDR2 SNEGSKA (reference sequence). The V segment lost 3 bases and the J segment 5 bases; nucleotides outside the gene matches: 7. For the CDR3, the DNA is TGCAGTGCTAGTCCCCGGGACAGGGGGCAAACTGAAGCTTTCTTT. It is translated as CSASPRDRGQTEAFF.

V usage is TRBV21-1 and J usage is TRBJ2-5; no DNA check was done on the table's D call, TRBD1. TRBV21-1 is reported as a pseudogene. CDR3 length: 14 amino acids. This CDR3 is CASSFKRGGETQYF. CDR3 in DNA: TGTGCCAGCAGCTTCAAACGGGGGGGAGAGACCCAGTACTTC.

CDR3 bases: TGTGCCAGCAGCCTGGGACAGAACATGAACACTGAAGCTTTCTTT. Amino acid sequence: CASSLGQNMNTEAFF. The chain is built from TRBV7-9 and TRBJ1-1, with 7 positions matching TRBD1. The CDR3 is 15 residues long. Trimming cost V 5 bases and J 0 bases; bases outside gene matches: 6. Germline CDR1 reads SEHNR; CDR2 reads FQNEAQ (reference sequence).

This clonotype was counted once. The rearrangement uses TRBV4-1 and TRBJ1-3; D ambiguous. V was shortened by 5 bases and J by 0 bases, with 14 bases between the two germline ends. This CDR3 region has 16 residues. The germline V gene has CDR1 MGHRA and CDR2 YSYEKL. The CDR3 DNA follows: TGCGCCAGCAGCTTAACGGAGAGCAGCTCTGGAAACACCATATATTTT. Its translation is CASSLTESSSGNTIYF.

The chain is built from TRBV12-3 or TRBV12-4 and TRBJ1-1, with TRBD1 identical over 9 bases. The length of the CDR3 is 16 residues. V shed 4 bases, J shed 5 bases, and the junction held 11 bases outside the gene matches. In DNA, the CDR3 is TGTGCCAGCAGTTCAACAATCGGGACAGGGCAAACTGAAGCTTTCTTT. It encodes CASSSTIGTGQTEAFF.

The chain couples TRBV30 to TRBJ1-5; tentative D call: TRBD1 (6 bases). From germline, CDR1 is GTSNPN and CDR2 SVGIG (reference sequence). Trimming took off 0 bases at V and 4 bases at J, with 7 bases between the two ends. The CDR3 covers 13 residues. The CDR3 loop is CAWSVRGNQPQHF. CDR3 sequence (DNA): TGTGCCTGGAGTGTCAGGGGAAATCAGCCCCAGCATTTT.

The chain couples TRBV20-1 to TRBJ1-2; 9 bases align to TRBD1. CDR1 is DFQATT, CDR2 SNEGSKA, per germline (reference sequence). V shed 5 bases, J shed 7 bases, and the junction held 8 bases outside the gene matches. This CDR3 is 13 amino acids long. The CDR3 protein is CSAYTTGGSGYTF. The DNA for the CDR3 is TGCAGTGCTTACACTACAGGGGGCTCTGGCTACACCTTC.

This rearrangement joins TRBV24-1 to TRBJ2-1; D might be TRBD1 (6 bases). V was cut by 5 bases and J by 0 bases, with 13 bases left in between. The CDR3 extends over 16 amino acids. Germline loops: CDR1 KGHDR, CDR2 SFDVKD. The CDR3 sequence: CATSVGADSSYNEQFF. CDR3 sequence (DNA): TGTGCCACCAGTGTGGGCGCGGACAGCTCCTACAATGAGCAGTTCTTC.

The chain carries TRBV7-2 and TRBJ2-3; D uncertain. The CDR3 has 13 amino acids. Germline values: CDR1 SGHTA, CDR2 FQGNSA. V was cut by 0 bases and J by 7 bases, with 8 bases left in between. The DNA of the CDR3 is TGTGCCAGCAGCTTAGCACGGACGAATACGCAGTATTTT. Residues: CASSLARTNTQYF. The complete variable domain, with remaining parts taken from reference TRBV7-2 and TRBJ2-3, reads GAGVSQSPSNKVTEKGKDVELRCDPISGHTALYWYRQSLGQGLEFLIYFQGNSAPDKSGLPSDRFSAERTGGSVSTLTIQRTQQEDSAVYLCASSLARTNTQYFGPGTRLTVL.

This clonotype was seen only a few times. The rearrangement links TRBV2 to TRBJ2-7; possible D gene TRBD2, 5 bases. Trimming pared 5 bases from V and 4 bases from J, leaving 9 bases between. Germline CDR1 and CDR2: SNHLY and FYNNEI. This CDR3 comprises 12 residues. The DNA of the CDR3 is TGTGCCAGCAGTCCGGACTGGTACGAGCAGTACGTC. Translated: CASSPDWYEQYV.

This chain's CDR3 is CASGLDRAQAFF. Written as DNA, the CDR3 is TGTGCTAGTGGTCTAGACAGAGCTCAAGCTTTCTTT. This chain connects TRBV12-5 to TRBJ1-1, with D possibly matching TRBD1 (5 bases). Per germline, CDR1 LGHNT and CDR2 FRNRAP. V dropped 5 bases and J dropped 9 bases, with 13 bases sitting between them. This CDR3 region has 12 residues.

This clonotype has ten or more counts. The V and J genes are TRBV7-9 and TRBJ2-1; 11 bases agree with TRBD1. CDR3 size: 15 residues. The J segment lost 7 bases and the V segment lost 5 bases, leaving 7 bases of the junction unmatched. Per the germline V gene, CDR1 is SEHNR and CDR2 is FQNEAQ (reference sequence). CDR3 residues: CASSGTGGKGNEQFF. In nucleotides, the CDR3 is TGTGCCAGCAGCGGGACAGGGGGTAAAGGGAATGAGCAGTTCTTC.

This chain links TRBV2 with TRBJ1-1; D may be TRBD1 (5 bases). The CDR3 consists of 13 residues. V gave up 10 bases and J gave up 0 bases, with 12 bases separating them. CDR1 is SNHLY, CDR2 FYNNEI, per germline. The CDR3: CATLKGMNTEAFF. For the CDR3, the DNA is TGTGCCACACTGAAGGGGATGAACACTGAAGCTTTCTTT.

This clonotype was found a few times. The chain couples TRBV7-9 to TRBJ1-3, with a weak D call TRBD1 (5 bases). The CDR3 extends over 17 amino acids. The V end lost 6 bases, the J end lost 3 bases, and 21 bases lay between the germline ends. In germline, CDR1 is SEHNR, CDR2 FQNEAQ (reference sequence). The CDR3 coding sequence is TGTGCCAGCAGACCGACAGAGACCCTGGCGGGTGGAAACACCATATATTTT. Translated, it gives CASRPTETLAGGNTIYF. The full variable domain, rest sourced from reference TRBV7-9 and TRBJ1-3, is DTGVSQNPRHKITKRGQNVTFRCDPISEHNRLYWYRQTLGQGPEFLTYFQNEAQLEKSRLLSDRFSAERPKGSFSTLEIQRTEQGDSAMYLCASRPTETLAGGNTIYFGEGSWLTVV.

There are a few counts of this clonotype. The chain couples TRBV27 to TRBJ2-5; D assignment may be TRBD1 or TRBD2 (5 bases each). V lost 8 bases and J 6 bases, leaving 13 bases between the germline ends. Germline CDR1 reads MNHEY; CDR2 reads SMNVEV (reference sequence). This CDR3 comprises 12 residues. In DNA, the CDR3 is TGTGCCAGCCGAGGGGCACGGCAGACCCAGTACTTC. Its protein is CASRGARQTQYF.

The sample holds a few counts of this clonotype. This chain joins TRBV20-1 and TRBJ2-1; 7 nucleotides match TRBD2. With 4 bases clipped from V and 10 bases from J, the junction kept 13 bases outside the gene matches. Germline-derived CDR1 and CDR2 are DFQATT and SNEGSKA (reference sequence). The CDR3 loop spans 14 amino acids. The CDR3 spells CSANGLGNSGEQFF. The CDR3 DNA follows: TGCAGTGCTAACGGACTAGGGAATTCGGGGGAGCAGTTCTTC.

This chain joins TRBV5-1 and TRBJ1-1; D ambiguous. V dropped 0 bases and J dropped 3 bases, with 12 bases sitting between them. Germline V gene data show CDR1 as SGHRS and CDR2 as YFSETQ. CDR3 length: 15 amino acids. CDR3 sequence: CASSLGASLDTEAFF. The DNA of the CDR3 is TGCGCCAGCAGCTTGGGAGCGTCCTTGGACACTGAAGCTTTCTTT.

This clonotype has only a few counts. The chain employs TRBV7-3 and TRBJ2-1; possible D gene TRBD1, 5 bases. The germline gives CDR1 SGHTA, CDR2 FQGTGA. Trimming shortened V by 5 bases and J by 4 bases, and 15 bases separated the two germline ends. CDR3 length equals 15 residues. The CDR3 here is CASSEGSGLYNEQFF. CDR3 sequence (DNA): TGTGCCAGCAGCGAAGGCTCAGGGTTGTACAATGAGCAGTTCTTC.

This clonotype was seen more than once but under ten times. This chain's CDR3 is CASSGIPLGTEAFF. CDR3 bases: TGTGCCAGCAGTGGAATCCCGCTGGGGACTGAAGCTTTCTTT. V is TRBV27 and J is TRBJ1-1; the D is unclear. V was trimmed by 5 bases and J by 5 bases, leaving 15 bases between them. The CDR3 has 14 amino acids. From germline, CDR1 is MNHEY and CDR2 SMNVEV (reference sequence).

This clonotype was observed a handful of times. The gene calls are TRBV20-1 and TRBJ2-3; D gene uncertain. CDR1 and CDR2 (germline): DFQATT, SNEGSKA (reference sequence). The CDR3 is made up of 13 amino acids. V was clipped by 6 bases and J by 3 bases, with 13 bases between them. CDR3 protein: CSARKAQTDTQYF. The CDR3 bases are TGCAGTGCCAGAAAGGCGCAGACAGATACGCAGTATTTT.

This clonotype was detected only a few times. This rearrangement joins TRBV11-1 to TRBJ2-5; 11 positions match TRBD2. V lost 3 bases, J lost 1 base, and 7 bases stayed unmatched. CDR1 and CDR2 from the germline V gene are SGHAT and FQDESV (reference sequence). The length of the CDR3 is 17 residues. The CDR3 sequence: CASSFTGTSGPQETQYF. CDR3 DNA sequence: TGTGCCAGCAGCTTTACCGGGACTAGCGGACCCCAAGAGACCCAGTACTTC.

This chain connects TRBV20-1 to TRBJ2-4, with D hard to call. The V end was cut by 3 bases, the J end by 0 bases, with 12 bases between. Per germline, CDR1 DFQATT and CDR2 SNEGSKA (reference sequence). The CDR3 length is 15 residues. The CDR3 reads CSASLQTVAKNIQYF. CDR3 coding DNA: TGCAGTGCTAGTCTTCAGACGGTAGCCAAAAACATTCAGTACTTC.

A few counts support this clonotype. V gene TRBV5-1 combines with J gene TRBJ1-1; 7 positions match TRBD1. Germline-derived CDR1 and CDR2 are SGHRS and YFSETQ. V shed 4 bases, J shed 2 bases, and the junction held 11 bases outside the gene matches. The CDR3 consists of 16 residues. In nucleotides, the CDR3 is TGCGCCAGCAGCCGAATCGGGACAGCCTCTAACACTGAAGCTTTCTTT. Its translation is CASSRIGTASNTEAFF.

The chain is built from TRBV20-1 and TRBJ2-1; either TRBD1 or TRBD2 may fit D (5 bases each). The J call may not be correct, given that the DNA end is closer to TRBJ2-5. Germline V gives CDR1 DFQATT, CDR2 SNEGSKA (reference sequence). The CDR3 covers 14 residues. CDR3 region: CSAQVRGESETQYF. The CDR3 DNA reads TGCAGTGCCCAAGTCCGAGGGGAATCCGAGACCCAGTACTTC.

This clonotype was found many times. The gene calls are TRBV20-1 and TRBJ1-1; D is ambiguous. CDR1 is DFQATT and CDR2 is SNEGSKA in the germline V gene (reference sequence). The CDR3 extends over 11 amino acids. Deletions cut 1 base from V and 11 bases from J, with 11 bases between. The DNA for the CDR3 is TGCAGTGCTAGAGGAAACGGGGAGGCTTTCTTT. Translation gives CSARGNGEAFF.